One sample yielded the 11 T cell receptor beta chains listed below, sequenced in a study of CD8+ T cells in alopecia areata. In each case, RNA was isolated and then reverse transcribed into cDNA as the sequencing template. Sequencing was performed with immunoSEQ multiplex PCR; in TCRdb, only in-frame clones are kept and a portion is missing. Among more than 95,000 clones listed, less than 80% were seen once. Material for sequencing was CD4+ T cells sorted from blood. The receptor set was obtained from a human donor in good health.

The CDR3 coding sequence is TGTGCCAGCAGCGACAAGGGGGCCGTGAACACTGAAGCTTTCTTT. Amino acids: CASSDKGAVNTEAFF. V usage is TRBV9 and J usage is TRBJ1-1; 7 bases map to TRBD1. The CDR3 runs 15 residues. V was pared by 3 bases and J by 0 bases, with 5 bases of the junction left unmatched. The germline CDR1 and CDR2 sequences are SGDLS and YYNGEE.

This clone was found a few times. The V and J genes are TRBV29-1 and TRBJ1-1, with D unclear. The ends were cut back, 7 bases at V and 2 bases at J, with 14 bases in the middle. CDR1 SQVTM and CDR2 ANQGSEA come from the germline V gene. The CDR3 consists of 13 residues. The CDR3 here is CSEKRGSNTEAFF. CDR3 nucleotide sequence: TGCAGCGAAAAGAGAGGGTCTAACACTGAAGCTTTCTTT. The full variable domain, rest sourced from reference TRBV29-1 and TRBJ1-1, is SAVISQKPSRDICQRGTSLTIQCQVDSQVTMMFWYRQQPGQSLTLIATANQGSEATYESGFVIDKFPISRPNLTFSTLTVSNMSPEDSSIYLCSEKRGSNTEAFFGQGTRLTVV.

This chain links TRBV5-1 with TRBJ2-5; D is ambiguous. Per the germline V gene, CDR1 is SGHRS and CDR2 is YFSETQ. The V and J ends lost 3 bases and 5 bases respectively, with 11 bases between them. CDR3 length: 13 amino acids. CDR3: CASSSGSAETQYF. The CDR3 coding sequence is TGCGCCAGCAGCTCCGGGTCGGCGGAGACCCAGTACTTC.

The chain recombines TRBV16 with TRBJ1-1; D might be TRBD1 (5 bases). This CDR3 is built from 13 residues. With 3 bases removed from V and 0 bases from J, the gap between germline ends came to 5 bases. Germline-derived CDR1 and CDR2 are KGHSY and FQNENV. The CDR3 DNA follows: TGTGCCAGCAGCCAGACAGTGAACACTGAAGCTTTCTTT. This encodes CASSQTVNTEAFF.

The V gene is TRBV27, the J gene TRBJ1-2; tentative D call: TRBD1 (6 bases). The CDR3 totals 13 residues. V was cut by 6 bases and J by 4 bases, with 12 bases left in between. Germline V lookup: CDR1 MNHEY, CDR2 SMNVEV (reference sequence). CDR3 nucleotides: TGTGCCAGCAGATCGGTAGGGGGCTATGGCTACACCTTC. It is translated as CASRSVGGYGYTF.

The chain has TRBV5-1 and TRBJ2-3, with D unresolved. The V gene's germline CDR1 is SGHRS and CDR2 YFSETQ. The CDR3 spans 13 residues. Trimming took 1 base from V and 4 from J, leaving 7 bases between them. The DNA for the CDR3 is TGCGCCAGCAGCTTGACCGGGCCAGATACGCAGTATTTT. Translation gives CASSLTGPDTQYF.

V usage is TRBV15 and J usage is TRBJ1-6; 9 bases are shared with TRBD1. V dropped 3 bases and J dropped 7; count of bases not matched to a gene: 1. Looked up from germline, CDR1 is LNHNV and CDR2 is YYDKDF (reference sequence). The CDR3 loop spans 14 amino acids. This CDR3 reads CATSSGQGNSPLHF. Here the CDR3 DNA reads TGTGCCACCAGCAGTGGACAGGGGAATTCACCCCTCCACTTT.

This clone was counted once. This chain connects TRBV23-1 to TRBJ2-7; D possibly matches TRBD1 or TRBD2 (5 bases each). TRBV23-1 is noted as an ORF with a role that remains uncertain. V was shortened by 2 bases and J by 1 base, with 9 bases between the two germline ends. CDR3 length: 14 residues. The chain's CDR3 is CASSQLGPSYEQYF. CDR3 coding DNA: TGCGCCAGCAGTCAACTGGGACCTTCCTACGAGCAGTACTTC.

This chain joins TRBV6-4 and TRBJ1-2, with 7 bases lining up with TRBD1. J gave up 5 bases and V 0 bases, and 3 bases lay outside the gene matches. Looked up from germline, CDR1 is MRHNA and CDR2 is SNTAGT. The CDR3 sequence is 14 residues long. The CDR3 DNA follows: TGTGCCAGCAGTGACTCGGGACAGCGGTATGGCTACACCTTC. It translates to CASSDSGQRYGYTF.

In regard to this clone: The sample has other DNA sequences that encode this CDR3 too. The gene calls are TRBV6-5 and TRBJ1-1; no definite D call. There are 11 residues in the CDR3. V lost 6 bases, J lost 5 bases, and 7 bases lay in between. CDR1 and CDR2 (germline): MNHEY, SVGAGI. The CDR3 DNA follows: TGTGCCAGCAGACGAGGGACTGAAGCTTTCTTT. It encodes CASRRGTEAFF.

The chain recombines TRBV29-1 with TRBJ2-3; a possible D gene is TRBD2 (6 bases). Germline CDR1 and CDR2: SQVTM and ANQGSEA. The CDR3 is 13 amino acids. V was shortened by 7 bases and J by 2 bases, with 13 bases between the two germline ends. CDR3 nucleotide sequence: TGCAGCGGCGAGACGGGGGACACAGATACGCAGTATTTT. As protein: CSGETGDTDTQYF.